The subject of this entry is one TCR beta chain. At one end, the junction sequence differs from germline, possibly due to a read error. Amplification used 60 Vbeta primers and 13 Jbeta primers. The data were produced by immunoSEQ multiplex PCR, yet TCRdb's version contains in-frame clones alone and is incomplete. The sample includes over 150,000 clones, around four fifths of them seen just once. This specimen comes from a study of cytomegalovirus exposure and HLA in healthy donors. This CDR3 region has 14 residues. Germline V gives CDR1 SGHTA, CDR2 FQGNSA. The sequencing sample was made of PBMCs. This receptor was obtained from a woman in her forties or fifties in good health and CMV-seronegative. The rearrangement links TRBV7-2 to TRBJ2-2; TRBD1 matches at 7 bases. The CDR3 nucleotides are TGTGCCAGCAGCCTAGCACAGGGGTACGGGGAGCTGTTTTTT. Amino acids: CASSLAQGYGELFF.